This T cell receptor (beta chain) was obtained from a study of T cell clones after liver transplantation. Study information: Subjects received no induction therapy and standard immunosuppression until randomization at 12-24 months post-transplant. Study conclusions and caveats: Donor-reactive sequences fell more than third party-reactive ones, suggesting partial deletion.

The CDR3 runs to 15 residues. Deletions cut 2 bases from V and 0 bases from J, with 11 bases between. The germline V gene encodes CDR1 MNHNY and CDR2 SVGAGI (reference sequence). Comments on this clone: What it binds is not known.

The method was immunoSEQ multiplex PCR; TCRdb's version includes in-frame clones alone and lacks a portion of them. The sample records around 60,000 clones, roughly two thirds being singletons. The sample in question was CD4+ T cells from blood, obtained before liver transplant. The TCR originated in a human donor who received a liver transplant. This chain joins TRBV6-6 and TRBJ2-7; a weak D match, TRBD1 (6 bases). CDR3 coding DNA: TGTGCCAGCAGTTACCGTACAGGGAACTCCTACGAGCAGTACTTC. This encodes CASSYRTGNSYEQYF.